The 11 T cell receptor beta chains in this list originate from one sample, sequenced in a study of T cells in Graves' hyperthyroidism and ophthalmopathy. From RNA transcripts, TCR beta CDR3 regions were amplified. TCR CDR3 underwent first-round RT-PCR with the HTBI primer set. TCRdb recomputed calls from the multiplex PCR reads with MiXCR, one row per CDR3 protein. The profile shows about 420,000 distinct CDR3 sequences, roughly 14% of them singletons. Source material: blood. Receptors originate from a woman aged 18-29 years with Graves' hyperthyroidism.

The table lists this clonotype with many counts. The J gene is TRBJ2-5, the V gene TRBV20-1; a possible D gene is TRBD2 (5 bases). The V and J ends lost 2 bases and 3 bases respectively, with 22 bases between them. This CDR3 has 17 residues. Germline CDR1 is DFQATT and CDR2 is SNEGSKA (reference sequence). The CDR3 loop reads CSARTFPLGLSEETQYF. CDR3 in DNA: TGCAGTGCTAGAACATTCCCGCTTGGACTCAGCGAAGAGACCCAGTACTTC.

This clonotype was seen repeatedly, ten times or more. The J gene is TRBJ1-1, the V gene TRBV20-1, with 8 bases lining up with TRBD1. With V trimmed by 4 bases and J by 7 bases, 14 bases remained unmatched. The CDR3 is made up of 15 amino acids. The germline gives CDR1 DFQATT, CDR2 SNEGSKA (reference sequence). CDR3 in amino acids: CSATPLGTGLGEAFF. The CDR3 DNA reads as TGCAGTGCTACACCTCTGGGGACAGGCTTGGGTGAAGCTTTCTTT.

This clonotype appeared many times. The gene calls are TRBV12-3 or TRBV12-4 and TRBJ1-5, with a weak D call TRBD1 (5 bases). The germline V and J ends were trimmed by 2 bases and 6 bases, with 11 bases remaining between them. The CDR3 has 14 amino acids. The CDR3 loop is CASSLIWGVQPQHF. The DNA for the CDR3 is TGTGCCAGCAGTTTAATTTGGGGGGTTCAGCCCCAGCATTTT.

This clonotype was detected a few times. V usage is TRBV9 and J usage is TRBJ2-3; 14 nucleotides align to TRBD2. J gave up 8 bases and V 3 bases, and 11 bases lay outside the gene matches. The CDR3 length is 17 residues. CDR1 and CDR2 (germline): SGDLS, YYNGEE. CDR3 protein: CASSANTGLAGEVTQYF. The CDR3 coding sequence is TGTGCCAGCAGCGCAAACACGGGACTAGCGGGGGAGGTTACGCAGTATTTT.

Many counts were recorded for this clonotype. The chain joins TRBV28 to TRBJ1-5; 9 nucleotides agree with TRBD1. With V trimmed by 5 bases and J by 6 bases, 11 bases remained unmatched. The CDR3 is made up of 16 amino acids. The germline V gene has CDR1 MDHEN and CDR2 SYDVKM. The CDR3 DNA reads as TGTGCCAGCAGTCCGTTCTGGGACAGGGCCCTTCAGCCCCAGCATTTT. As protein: CASSPFWDRALQPQHF.

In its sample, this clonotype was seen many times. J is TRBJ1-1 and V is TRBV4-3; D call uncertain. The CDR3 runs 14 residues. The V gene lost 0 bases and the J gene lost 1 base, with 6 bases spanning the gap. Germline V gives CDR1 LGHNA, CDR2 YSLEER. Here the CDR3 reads CASSQDLSNTEAFF. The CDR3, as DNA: TGCGCCAGCAGCCAAGACCTTTCGAACACTGAAGCTTTCTTT.

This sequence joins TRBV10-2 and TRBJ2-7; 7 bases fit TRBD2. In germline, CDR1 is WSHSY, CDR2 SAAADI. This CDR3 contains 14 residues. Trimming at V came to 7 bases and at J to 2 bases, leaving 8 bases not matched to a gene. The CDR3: CASTPGLVAYEQYF. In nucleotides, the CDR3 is TGCGCCAGCACGCCTGGACTAGTTGCCTACGAGCAGTACTTC.

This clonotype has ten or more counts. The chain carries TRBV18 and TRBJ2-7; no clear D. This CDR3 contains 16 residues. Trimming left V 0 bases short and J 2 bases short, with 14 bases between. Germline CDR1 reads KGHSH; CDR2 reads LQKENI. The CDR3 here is CASSPPKGWDTYEQYF. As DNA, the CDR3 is TGTGCCAGCTCACCACCGAAGGGATGGGATACCTACGAGCAGTACTTC.

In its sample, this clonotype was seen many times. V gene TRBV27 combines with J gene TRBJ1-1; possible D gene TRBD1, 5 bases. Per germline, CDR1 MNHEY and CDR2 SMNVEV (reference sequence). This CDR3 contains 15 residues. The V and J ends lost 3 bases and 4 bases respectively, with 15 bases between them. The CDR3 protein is CASSFRGTQTTEAFF. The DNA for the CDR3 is TGTGCCAGCAGTTTTCGGGGGACCCAGACCACTGAAGCTTTCTTT.

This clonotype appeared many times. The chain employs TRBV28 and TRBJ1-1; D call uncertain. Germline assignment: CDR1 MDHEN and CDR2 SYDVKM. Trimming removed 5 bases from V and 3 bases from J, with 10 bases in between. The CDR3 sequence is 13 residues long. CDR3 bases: TGTGCCAGCAGTCAGAGGACCTACACTGAAGCTTTCTTT. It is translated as CASSQRTYTEAFF.

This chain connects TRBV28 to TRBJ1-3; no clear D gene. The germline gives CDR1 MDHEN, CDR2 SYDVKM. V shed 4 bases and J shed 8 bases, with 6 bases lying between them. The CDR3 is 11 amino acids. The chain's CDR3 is CASSSQDTIYF. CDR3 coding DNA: TGTGCCAGCAGTTCCCAAGACACCATATATTTT.